A single sample is the source of the 18 T cell receptor beta chains below, sequenced in a study of cytomegalovirus exposure and HLA in healthy donors. Use of 60 Vbeta and 13 Jbeta primers characterized the PCR. Generated by immunoSEQ multiplex PCR, the TCRdb table keeps only in-frame clones and is missing some. The sample consists of about 240,000 clones, around 78% of them appearing once. Material: PBMCs. These receptors were collected from a boy younger than 18 in good health and CMV-seronegative.

The CDR3 DNA is TGTGCCAGCAGTGAATCAGGACTCTATGGCTACACCTTC. Its protein product is CASSESGLYGYTF. J is TRBJ1-2 and V is TRBV6-1, with no clear D. The germline V gene has CDR1 MNHNS and CDR2 SASEGT. CDR3 length equals 13 residues. V was trimmed by 2 bases and J by 4 bases, leaving 8 bases between them.

The chain employs TRBV5-6 and TRBJ2-3, with TRBD2 matching over 9 bases. The length of the CDR3 is 13 residues. The trim removed 5 bases at V and 5 bases at J, leaving 3 bases unmatched. Germline assignment: CDR1 SGHDT and CDR2 YYEEEE. This CDR3 is CASRVLAGDTQYF. The CDR3 DNA reads as TGTGCCAGCAGGGTACTAGCGGGAGATACGCAGTATTTT.

The chain recombines TRBV11-3 with TRBJ1-4; D ambiguous. The V and J ends lost 1 base and 3 bases respectively, with 6 bases between them. This CDR3 is 14 amino acids long. The germline V gene has CDR1 SGHNT and CDR2 YENEEA. CDR3 sequence reads: CASSLARANEKLFF. CDR3 sequence (DNA): TGTGCCAGCAGCTTAGCCCGGGCTAATGAAAAACTGTTTTTT.

J is TRBJ1-1 and V is TRBV6-5; 7 nucleotides align to TRBD1. The CDR3 length is 14 residues. From germline, CDR1 is MNHEY and CDR2 SVGAGI. V lost 6 bases to trimming and J lost 0 bases; unmatched junction nucleotides: 4. The CDR3 nucleotides are TGTGCCAGCAGCCTTAGGGGGCTGAACACTGAAGCTTTCTTT. This encodes CASSLRGLNTEAFF.

V and J are TRBV6-1 and TRBJ1-4; no definite D call. The length of the CDR3 is 13 residues. CDR1 and CDR2 (germline): MNHNS, SASEGT. Trimming removed 6 bases from V and 5 bases from J, with 10 bases in between. The CDR3 protein is CASSTALNEKLFF. The CDR3 DNA sequence: TGTGCCAGCAGCACAGCCTTAAATGAAAAACTGTTTTTT.

The chain carries TRBV10-2 and TRBJ1-2, with 7 positions matching TRBD1. The V gene end was trimmed by 2 bases and the J gene end by 8 bases; junction bases not matched to a gene: 2. The V gene's germline CDR1 is WSHSY and CDR2 SAAADI. The CDR3 length is 12 residues. The CDR3 nucleotides are TGCGCCAGCAGTGAGACAGGGGAAGGCTACACCTTC. Translating it yields CASSETGEGYTF.

The rearrangement joins TRBV7-2 to TRBJ2-1, with D possibly being TRBD2 (6 bases). The germline V and J ends were trimmed by 2 bases and 4 bases, with 15 bases remaining between them. This CDR3 has 16 amino acids. Germline loops: CDR1 SGHTA, CDR2 FQGNSA. CDR3 region: CASSLQLADFYNEQFF. CDR3 nucleotides: TGTGCCAGCAGCTTACAACTAGCAGACTTTTACAATGAGCAGTTCTTC. The variable domain in full, with the rest retrieved from reference TRBV7-2 and TRBJ2-1, is GAGVSQSPSNKVTEKGKDVELRCDPISGHTALYWYRQSLGQGLEFLIYFQGNSAPDKSGLPSDRFSAERTGGSVSTLTIQRTQQEDSAVYLCASSLQLADFYNEQFFGPGTRLTVL.

The chain carries TRBV10-3 and TRBJ1-1, with D uncertain. The CDR3 loop spans 17 amino acids. Between the trimmed V and J ends, which lost 1 base and 0 bases, there was a span of 15 bases. CDR1 ENHRY and CDR2 SYGVKD come from the germline V gene. The CDR3 region is CAISELPVSTMNTEAFF. In DNA form, the CDR3 reads TGTGCCATCAGTGAGTTGCCAGTATCAACCATGAACACTGAAGCTTTCTTT.

The V gene is TRBV7-3, the J gene TRBJ2-5, with 7 bases that match TRBD1. Trimming took 3 bases from V and 3 from J; bases not matched to a gene: 7. Germline CDR1 and CDR2: SGHTA and FQGTGA. The CDR3 sequence is 15 residues long. CDR3 sequence (DNA): TGTGCCAGCAGCTTCACTTCCGGGACAGAAGAGACCCAGTACTTC. Translating it yields CASSFTSGTEETQYF.

The rearrangement uses TRBV5-5 and TRBJ1-2; 7 nucleotides agree with TRBD1. Germline-derived CDR1 and CDR2 are SGHKS and YYEKEE (reference sequence). The J segment lost 4 bases and the V segment lost 6 bases, leaving 9 bases of the junction unmatched. This CDR3 has 14 residues. The CDR3 loop is CASNSDRTGYGYTF. Written as DNA, the CDR3 is TGTGCCAGCAATTCGGACAGGACCGGCTATGGCTACACCTTC.

The CDR3 sequence: CASSPGPPPFYSNQPQHF. CDR3 bases: TGCGCCAGCAGCCCAGGTCCGCCGCCCTTTTATAGCAATCAGCCCCAGCATTTT. The V gene is TRBV4-1, the J gene TRBJ1-5, with unresolved D. V lost 4 bases and J 0 bases, leaving 19 bases between the germline ends. The CDR3 has 18 amino acids. CDR1 is MGHRA, CDR2 YSYEKL, per germline.

The J gene is TRBJ1-5, the V gene TRBV30; 8 bases match TRBD1. The CDR3 runs to 13 residues. Germline-derived CDR1 and CDR2 are GTSNPN and SVGIG (reference sequence). J was trimmed by 9 bases and V by 8 bases; bases with no gene match: 12. The CDR3 loop is CASRTGSERPQHF. The CDR3 nucleotides read TGTGCCAGCCGGACAGGGTCTGAGCGGCCCCAGCATTTT.

The V call is TRBV10-3, the J call TRBJ1-2, with D unclear. Germline CDR1 ENHRY, CDR2 SYGVKD. The CDR3 runs to 11 residues. V shed 4 bases and J shed 8 bases, with 8 bases lying between them. The CDR3 DNA sequence: TGTGCCATCAGTGCTGCGGGAGGCTACACCTTC. Translation: CAISAAGGYTF.

This sequence joins TRBV15 and TRBJ2-7, with 7 bases fitting TRBD1. Germline V gene sequence: CDR1 LNHNV, CDR2 YYDKDF (reference sequence). The CDR3 sequence is 15 residues long. With 2 bases clipped from V and 3 bases from J, the junction kept 7 bases outside the gene matches. CDR3 amino acids: CATSRSRDSYYEQYF. The CDR3 DNA reads as TGTGCCACCAGCAGATCACGGGACAGCTACTACGAGCAGTACTTC.

This sequence joins TRBV2 and TRBJ2-1; the match to TRBD2 covers 12 bases. Per the germline V gene, CDR1 is SNHLY and CDR2 is FYNNEI. The CDR3 has 15 residues. V trimming: 5 bases; J trimming: 10 bases; junction bases outside the gene matches: 9. CDR3 sequence (DNA): TGTGCCAGCAGTCCTAGGACTAGCGGGACGTCGGAGCAGTTCTTC. Translating it yields CASSPRTSGTSEQFF.

This chain uses TRBV5-6 with TRBJ2-3; 8 bases are shared with TRBD2. Trimming removed 6 bases from V and 1 base from J; junction bases left unmatched: 4. Germline V gives CDR1 SGHDT, CDR2 YYEEEE. The CDR3 has 14 amino acids. The CDR3 sequence is CASNTGGGTDTQYF. CDR3 bases: TGTGCCAGCAATACGGGGGGGGGCACAGATACGCAGTATTTT. Variable domain in full (rest from reference TRBV5-6 and TRBJ2-3): DAGVTQSPTHLIKTRGQQVTLRCSPKSGHDTVSWYQQALGQGPQFIFQYYEEEERQRGNFPDRFSGHQFPNYSSELNVNALLLGDSALYLCASNTGGGTDTQYFGPGTRLTVL.

This rearrangement joins TRBV27 to TRBJ1-1, with TRBD1 matching over 7 bases. Germline trimming cut 5 bases from V and 8 bases from J; bases unmatched to any gene: 11. CDR1 is MNHEY, CDR2 SMNVEV, per germline (reference sequence). CDR3 length: 14 amino acids. The CDR3 DNA follows: TGTGCCAGCAGTACCCGCTACAGGGGCTTGGAAGCTTTCTTT. It codes for CASSTRYRGLEAFF.

This clone occurred once. The gene calls are TRBV5-1 and TRBJ1-3, with D uncertain. Between the trimmed V and J ends, which lost 0 bases and 3 bases, there was a span of 13 bases. CDR3 length: 16 residues. Per the germline V gene, CDR1 is SGHRS and CDR2 is YFSETQ. CDR3 sequence (DNA): TGCGCCAGCAGCTTGGCCGGGGTAGGGCATGGAAACACCATATATTTT. Translated, it gives CASSLAGVGHGNTIYF.